This T cell receptor (beta chain) is drawn from a study of a mutant IDH1 vaccine in newly diagnosed glioma. Overall study: Vaccinations, eight in total, occurred in weeks 1, 3, 5, 7, 11, 15, 19, 23. A roughly 62% male, about 40% female split and a mean age of about 43 years characterized treated patients. Former treatment meant radiotherapy, temozolomide, or both; the majority had gotten both.

Sample time point: week 11, during vaccination. Every vaccination contained 300 ug of the mutant IDH1 20-mer peptide and was paired with topical imiquimod. This CDR3 spans 13 amino acids. Trimming took 3 bases from V and 2 from J, leaving 7 bases between them. Germline CDR1 reads GTSNPN; CDR2 reads SVGIG (reference sequence). A single count supports this clone. Its antigen is currently unknown. The table came from immunoSEQ multiplex PCR; TCRdb's copy has only in-frame clones and leaves some out. The sample lists about 67,000 clones, around nine tenths seen once, with 1.5% to 2% in the top ten. The specimen comprised PBMCs, sampled from a glioma patient whose treatment included an IDH1 peptide vaccine. The chain joins TRBV30 to TRBJ2-2; D might be TRBD2 (5 bases). This TCR came from a man aged 35 to 55 with glioma. The CDR3 region has the DNA TGTGCCTGGAGCCGGGATAACACCGGGGAGCTGTTTTTT. Translated, it gives CAWSRDNTGELFF.